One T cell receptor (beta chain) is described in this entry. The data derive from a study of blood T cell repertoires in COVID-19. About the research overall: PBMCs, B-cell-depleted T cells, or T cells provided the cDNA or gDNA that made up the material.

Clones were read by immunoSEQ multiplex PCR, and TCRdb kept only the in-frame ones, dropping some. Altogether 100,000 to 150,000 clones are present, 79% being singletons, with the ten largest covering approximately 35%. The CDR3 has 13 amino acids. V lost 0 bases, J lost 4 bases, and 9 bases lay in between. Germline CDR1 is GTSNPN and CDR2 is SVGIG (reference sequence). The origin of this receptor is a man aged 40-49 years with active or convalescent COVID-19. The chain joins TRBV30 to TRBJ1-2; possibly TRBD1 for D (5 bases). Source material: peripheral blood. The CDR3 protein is CAWSVRGGYGYTF. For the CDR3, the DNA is TGTGCCTGGAGTGTAAGGGGCGGCTATGGCTACACCTTC.